This is a list of T cell receptor beta chains from one sample in a study of blood T cells in healthy people across ages. TCRdb reanalysed the 5' RACE reads using MiXCR and keeps one entry per CDR3 protein. Of hundreds of thousands of distinct CDR3 sequences in the sample, 24% were seen once. The sample also formed part of further work on T cells of mothers and their children.

Sequences were obtained from blood. Receptors originate from a boy between 10 and 17 years old in good health. CDR3s include the opening cysteine and the closing phenylalanine or tryptophan. The D gene is left open where the match is weak. Clone size is given for some rows only: seen once, a few or many times, or a class if the clone is expanded.

clone_size: few
j_call: TRBJ2-1
v_call: TRBV7-2
d_call: TRBD2
cdr3_aa: CASSPSPGTSQNEQFF
cdr3_nt: TGTGCCAGCAGCCCCAGTCCCGGGACTAGCCAAAATGAGCAGTTCTTC

clone_size: NA
j_call: TRBJ2-1
v_call: TRBV20-1
d_call: TRBD2
cdr3_aa: CRARDLLTSAYNEQFF
cdr3_nt: TGCAGGGCTAGAGATCTACTGACTAGCGCTTACAATGAGCAGTTCTTC

clone_size: NA
j_call: TRBJ1-1
v_call: TRBV20-1
d_call: TRBD1
cdr3_aa: CSARSTQGAREAFF
cdr3_nt: TGCAGTGCTAGATCCACACAGGGGGCCCGCGAAGCTTTCTTT

clone_size: NA
j_call: TRBJ2-1
v_call: TRBV6-5
d_call: TRBD2
cdr3_aa: CASRDSGGAGQFF
cdr3_nt: TGTGCCAGCAGAGATAGCGGGGGGGCCGGGCAGTTCTTC

clone_size: NA
j_call: TRBJ1-4
v_call: TRBV28
d_call: NA
cdr3_aa: CASSARLRSNEKLFF
cdr3_nt: TGTGCCAGCAGTGCCCGACTTCGGTCTAATGAAAAACTGTTTTTT

clone_size: few
j_call: TRBJ1-1
v_call: TRBV6-2/TRBV6-3
d_call: TRBD1
cdr3_aa: CASRTGTAVWTEAFF
cdr3_nt: TGTGCCAGCAGAACTGGGACAGCGGTATGGACTGAAGCTTTCTTT

clone_size: NA
j_call: TRBJ2-7
v_call: TRBV2
d_call: NA
cdr3_aa: CASIETRDEQYF
cdr3_nt: TGTGCCAGCATCGAGACCCGGGACGAGCAGTACTTC

clone_size: NA
j_call: TRBJ2-5
v_call: TRBV5-1
d_call: TRBD2
cdr3_aa: CASSAATSGSWETQYF
cdr3_nt: TGCGCCAGCAGCGCCGCTACTAGCGGGAGTTGGGAGACCCAGTACTTC

clone_size: NA
j_call: TRBJ2-5
v_call: TRBV21-1
d_call: NA
cdr3_aa: CASSSREETQYF
cdr3_nt: TGTGCCAGCAGCTCACGGGAAGAGACCCAGTACTTC

clone_size: few
j_call: TRBJ2-1
v_call: TRBV6-2/TRBV6-3
d_call: NA
cdr3_aa: CAAGRGEQFF
cdr3_nt: TGTGCCGCCGGGCGGGGTGAGCAGTTCTTC

clone_size: NA
j_call: TRBJ2-1
v_call: TRBV4-2
d_call: NA
cdr3_aa: CASSQVGRFDEQFF
cdr3_nt: TGTGCCAGCAGCCAAGTTGGTCGCTTCGATGAGCAGTTCTTC

clone_size: NA
j_call: TRBJ2-1
v_call: TRBV4-3
d_call: TRBD2
cdr3_aa: CASSQEGRGLARYNEQFF
cdr3_nt: TGCGCCAGCAGCCAAGAGGGGCGGGGACTAGCGCGATACAATGAGCAGTTCTTC

clone_size: NA
j_call: TRBJ2-1
v_call: TRBV7-9
d_call: TRBD1
cdr3_aa: CASSRTGGNEQFF
cdr3_nt: TGTGCCAGCAGCCGGACAGGGGGCAATGAGCAGTTCTTC

clone_size: few
j_call: TRBJ1-6
v_call: TRBV27
d_call: NA
cdr3_aa: CASSLEGPNSPLHF
cdr3_nt: TGTGCCAGCAGTTTAGAGGGGCCTAATTCACCCCTCCACTTT

clone_size: NA
j_call: TRBJ2-1
v_call: TRBV11-1
d_call: NA
cdr3_aa: CASSLREWEQFF
cdr3_nt: TGTGCCAGCAGCTTAAGAGAGTGGGAGCAGTTCTTC

clone_size: NA
j_call: TRBJ2-1
v_call: TRBV2
d_call: TRBD2
cdr3_aa: CASSIGRGRYNEQFF
cdr3_nt: TGTGCCAGCAGTATCGGGAGGGGTCGGTACAATGAGCAGTTCTTC

clone_size: few
j_call: TRBJ1-5
v_call: TRBV29-1
d_call: TRBD1
cdr3_aa: CSVRTGSNSNQPQHF
cdr3_nt: TGCAGCGTGCGGACAGGTAGTAATAGCAATCAGCCCCAGCATTTT

clone_size: many
j_call: TRBJ2-5
v_call: TRBV28
d_call: TRBD1
cdr3_aa: CASSGTGGETQYF
cdr3_nt: TGTGCCAGCAGCGGGACAGGGGGAGAGACCCAGTACTTC

clone_size: many
j_call: TRBJ2-1
v_call: TRBV4-1
d_call: NA
cdr3_aa: CASSQEGSRTFYNEQFF
cdr3_nt: TGCGCCAGCAGCCAAGAAGGGTCCAGAACTTTCTACAATGAGCAGTTCTTC

clone_size: few
j_call: TRBJ2-3
v_call: TRBV20-1
d_call: TRBD2
cdr3_aa: CSARVPAGRDTDTQYF
cdr3_nt: TGCAGTGCTAGAGTCCCAGCGGGAAGGGACACAGATACGCAGTATTTT

clone_size: few
j_call: TRBJ2-1
v_call: TRBV7-3
d_call: TRBD1
cdr3_aa: CASSLGQGVNEQFF
cdr3_nt: TGTGCCAGCAGCTTAGGACAGGGGGTCAATGAGCAGTTCTTC

clone_size: NA
j_call: TRBJ2-5
v_call: TRBV7-2
d_call: NA
cdr3_aa: CASSRRYRVVETQYF
cdr3_nt: TGTGCCAGCAGCCGACGGTACAGGGTGGTGGAGACCCAGTACTTC

clone_size: few
j_call: TRBJ2-1
v_call: TRBV10-3
d_call: TRBD1
cdr3_aa: CAISEPGGGNEQFF
cdr3_nt: TGTGCCATCAGTGAACCAGGGGGTGGCAATGAGCAGTTCTTC

clone_size: NA
j_call: TRBJ2-7
v_call: TRBV20-1
d_call: TRBD2
cdr3_aa: CSASIAGEYEQYF
cdr3_nt: TGCAGTGCTAGTATAGCGGGAGAATACGAGCAGTACTTC

clone_size: NA
j_call: TRBJ2-7
v_call: TRBV2
d_call: NA
cdr3_aa: CASTEGSEQYF
cdr3_nt: TGTGCCAGCACCGAGGGAAGCGAGCAGTACTTC

clone_size: many
j_call: TRBJ1-4
v_call: TRBV29-1
d_call: NA
cdr3_aa: CSVVNRDEKLFF
cdr3_nt: TGCAGCGTTGTCAACAGGGATGAAAAACTGTTTTTT

clone_size: NA
j_call: TRBJ1-1
v_call: TRBV7-3
d_call: TRBD1
cdr3_aa: CASSTGQAGGTEAFF
cdr3_nt: TGTGCCAGCAGCACGGGACAGGCGGGGGGAACTGAAGCTTTCTTT

clone_size: NA
j_call: TRBJ2-7
v_call: TRBV2
d_call: NA
cdr3_aa: CASSEKVNTF
cdr3_nt: TGTGCCAGCAGTGAAAAGGTCAATACCTTC

clone_size: many
j_call: TRBJ1-1
v_call: TRBV5-1
d_call: NA
cdr3_aa: CASSLQGMNTEAFF
cdr3_nt: TGCGCCAGCAGCTTGCAGGGGATGAACACTGAAGCTTTCTTT

clone_size: few
j_call: TRBJ2-1
v_call: TRBV29-1
d_call: NA
cdr3_aa: CSVRYNEQFF
cdr3_nt: TGCAGCGTGCGGTACAATGAGCAGTTCTTC

clone_size: NA
j_call: TRBJ2-1
v_call: TRBV4-2
d_call: NA
cdr3_aa: CASSQEMPAAIRFF
cdr3_nt: TGTGCCAGCAGCCAAGAGATGCCAGCGGCGATTCGATTCTTC

clone_size: many
j_call: TRBJ2-5
v_call: TRBV12-3/TRBV12-4
d_call: NA
cdr3_aa: CASSFRGRETQYF
cdr3_nt: TGTGCCAGCAGTTTCCGGGGTCGGGAGACCCAGTACTTC

clone_size: NA
j_call: TRBJ1-5
v_call: TRBV20-1
d_call: NA
cdr3_aa: CSAWDGGNQPQHF
cdr3_nt: TGCAGTGCGTGGGACGGAGGCAATCAGCCCCAGCATTTT

clone_size: few
j_call: TRBJ2-1
v_call: TRBV9
d_call: TRBD1
cdr3_aa: CASSGRDRDYNEQFF
cdr3_nt: TGTGCCAGCAGCGGCCGGGACAGGGACTACAATGAGCAGTTCTTC

clone_size: NA
j_call: TRBJ2-7
v_call: TRBV28
d_call: TRBD2
cdr3_aa: CASSSPKRDVYTEQYF
cdr3_nt: TGTGCCAGCAGCTCCCCTAAGCGGGACGTTTATACCGAGCAGTACTTC

clone_size: few
j_call: TRBJ2-7
v_call: TRBV2
d_call: TRBD1
cdr3_aa: CASSDDRGAQF
cdr3_nt: TGTGCCAGCAGCGACGACAGGGGGGCCCAGTTC

clone_size: few
j_call: TRBJ2-7
v_call: TRBV20-1
d_call: NA
cdr3_aa: CSASSRFYEQYF
cdr3_nt: TGCAGTGCCTCGAGTCGCTTCTACGAGCAGTACTTC

clone_size: NA
j_call: TRBJ1-1
v_call: TRBV7-2
d_call: NA
cdr3_aa: CASSLADLNTEAFF
cdr3_nt: TGTGCCAGCAGCTTGGCGGACCTGAACACTGAAGCTTTCTTT

clone_size: NA
j_call: TRBJ1-6
v_call: TRBV5-1
d_call: TRBD1
cdr3_aa: CASSPGTGNDNSPLHF
cdr3_nt: TGCGCCAGCAGCCCAGGGACAGGGAACGATAATTCACCCCTCCACTTT

clone_size: NA
j_call: TRBJ2-5
v_call: TRBV7-9
d_call: TRBD1
cdr3_aa: CASGQDLQETQYF
cdr3_nt: TGTGCTTCCGGACAGGACCTCCAAGAGACCCAGTACTTC

clone_size: few
j_call: TRBJ2-5
v_call: TRBV29-1
d_call: TRBD1
cdr3_aa: CSVEGDRESQETQYF
cdr3_nt: TGCAGCGTTGAAGGGGACAGGGAATCACAAGAGACCCAGTACTTC

clone_size: NA
j_call: TRBJ1-1
v_call: TRBV5-5
d_call: TRBD1
cdr3_aa: CASSLDREDWTEAFF
cdr3_nt: TGTGCCAGCAGCCTAGACAGGGAGGACTGGACTGAAGCTTTCTTT

clone_size: NA
j_call: TRBJ2-5
v_call: TRBV7-2
d_call: TRBD2
cdr3_aa: CASSGSGSYQETQYF
cdr3_nt: TGTGCCAGCAGCGGAAGCGGGAGCTACCAAGAGACCCAGTACTTC

clone_size: NA
j_call: TRBJ2-7
v_call: TRBV2
d_call: TRBD2
cdr3_aa: CASSADSGTRGEQYF
cdr3_nt: TGTGCCAGCAGTGCTGATAGCGGGACAAGGGGGGAGCAGTACTTC

clone_size: NA
j_call: TRBJ1-6
v_call: TRBV20-1
d_call: NA
cdr3_aa: CTVRGALSPLHF
cdr3_nt: TGCACCGTGCGGGGCGCCCTTTCACCCCTCCACTTT

clone_size: many
j_call: TRBJ2-2
v_call: TRBV4-3
d_call: TRBD1
cdr3_aa: CASKGQGDTGELFF
cdr3_nt: TGCGCCAGCAAGGGACAGGGAGACACCGGGGAGCTGTTTTTT

clone_size: NA
j_call: TRBJ2-7
v_call: TRBV10-3
d_call: TRBD1
cdr3_aa: CAISSRQGGEQYF
cdr3_nt: TGTGCCATCAGTTCCCGACAGGGTGGCGAGCAGTACTTC

clone_size: few
j_call: TRBJ2-3
v_call: TRBV21-1
d_call: NA
cdr3_aa: CASSKLADTQYF
cdr3_nt: TGTGCCAGCAGCAAACTGGCAGATACGCAGTATTTT

clone_size: NA
j_call: TRBJ2-2
v_call: TRBV18
d_call: NA
cdr3_aa: CASSPGTGTEELFF
cdr3_nt: TGTGCCAGCTCACCCGGGACTGGCACCGAGGAGCTGTTTTTT